This T cell receptor (beta chain) came from a study of regulatory T cells in long-lasting Graves disease (dated by TCRdb to the early 2020s). In terms of the full investigation: Persistent Graves' disease meant more than 5 years of antithyroid drug treatment with TSH receptor autoantibodies that stayed positive. Patients with persistent Graves' disease were compared with patients with newly diagnosed Graves' disease using TCR sequencing and RNA sequencing of peripheral blood. The study was conducted in China and was registered as a clinical trial. A total of approximately 35 samples underwent TCR sequencing: around 13 from persistent and roughly 20 from newly diagnosed Graves' disease patients. In the clinical cohort, patients with persistent Graves' disease had used antithyroid drugs for an average of about 9.3 years.

Broader findings and caveats from the paper: Sequencing and analysis were limited to the TCR beta chain. More public clonotypes were shared among persistent patients (2,741) than among newly diagnosed patients (966). Because the primary lesion, thyroid tissue, could not be accessed, the study looked at peripheral blood alone. Compared with newly diagnosed patients, persistent Graves' disease patients had lower TCR Shannon entropy and fewer highly expanded clones, which suggests clonal expansion. The authors acknowledged the small sample size as a limitation that may reduce accuracy.

The library relied on multiplex PCR. The run used an Illumina HiSeq 4000. To build TCR beta libraries, CDR3 regions were amplified by Arm-PCR using iRepertoire HTBI primers. Before sequencing, the PCR products underwent gel purification. In the paper's pipeline: Across samples, 60 to 80 TRBV and approximately 15 TRBJ segments were identified and used for gene usage analysis of CDR3 amino acid clonotypes. COPE and FqMerger were used to merge filtered high-quality paired reads into contigs. BLAST was used to align contigs to IMGT TRBV, TRBD and TRBJ reference genes, and CDR3 was defined according to IMGT. Clonotypes above 0.1% frequency were classified as highly expanded clones. Repertoire diversity was measured by Shannon entropy, and V-J evenness by the Gini coefficient. Clonotypes shared by more than one individual were considered public. Using fastp trimming at Q25 and MiXCR clonotype assembly, TCRdb reanalyzed the public sequencing data and kept in-frame beta chains. Rows are unified per CDR3 protein, each entry keeping the most common DNA and genes. V and J calls and clone size were set by TCRdb, not the authors. In all, the sample holds approximately 400,000 distinct CDR3 sequences, and around 24% of those were seen once. The ten largest make up roughly a quarter of the sample.

In the paper's terms, the time point label means: persistent/refractory GD, antithyroid drugs over 5 years with positive TRAb. For both TCR sequencing and RNA sequencing, RNA was extracted from PBMCs in TRIzol. The diagnosis of Graves' disease followed American Thyroid Association guidelines. Patients were recruited from an endocrinology department in Xi'an, China. Each patient gave approximately 10 milliliters of peripheral blood, collected in an EDTA anticoagulant tube. Ficoll Paque Plus density gradient separation was used to isolate PBMCs, and no further T cell sorting was performed. An Agilent 2100 Bioanalyzer and agarose gel were used to assess RNA quality, and a NanoDrop 2000 was used to measure RNA concentration. This clonotype was seen at least ten times. Its antigen has not been determined. Qualities for individual bases were not recorded, and no much larger clone is one base off. The sequence came from a female donor with Graves disease. Sequencing used peripheral blood mononuclear cells (PBMCs), obtained when the disease was refractory, from a patient treated with antithyroid drugs.

The CDR3 protein: CASSYGEGTEAFF. Read as DNA, the sequence is TGTGCCAGCAGTTACGGGGAGGGCACTGAAGCTTTCTTT. The V and J genes are TRBV6-5 and TRBJ1-1, with the D gene too uncertain to name. V is reduced by 2 bases and J by 4 bases, leaving a spacing of 8 bases between them. Inclusive of the bounding cysteine and phenylalanine, the CDR3 is 13 residues long. Only CDR3 DNA is held: 39 bases, read in frame from base 1. In the germline V gene, CDR1 corresponds to MNHEY and CDR2 to SVGAGI.